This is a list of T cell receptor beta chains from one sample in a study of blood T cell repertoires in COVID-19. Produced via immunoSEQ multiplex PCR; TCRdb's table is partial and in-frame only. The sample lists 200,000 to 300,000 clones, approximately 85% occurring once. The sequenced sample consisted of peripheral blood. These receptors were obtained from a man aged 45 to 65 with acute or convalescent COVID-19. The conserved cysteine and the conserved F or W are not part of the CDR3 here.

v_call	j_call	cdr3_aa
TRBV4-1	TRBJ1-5	ASSQEPGQVNQPQH
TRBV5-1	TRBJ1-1	ASSLGTGGRGTEAF
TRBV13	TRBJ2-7	ASSFTEADEQY
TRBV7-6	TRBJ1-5	ASSLGTGDNQPQH
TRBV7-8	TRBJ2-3	ASSGIAGGADTQY
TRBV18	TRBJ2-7	ASSPPGLAGTYEQY
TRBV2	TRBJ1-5	ASSARRALDQPQH
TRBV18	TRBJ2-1	ASSPTNNEQF
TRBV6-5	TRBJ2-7	ASSYGWAGSYEQY
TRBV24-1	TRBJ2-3	ATSQGLSGSFIDTQY
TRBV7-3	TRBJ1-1	ASSLGGDTEAF
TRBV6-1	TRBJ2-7	ASSDGLGRVEQY
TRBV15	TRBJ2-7	ATSREAVPSYEQY
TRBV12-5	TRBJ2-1	ASASGGESSYNEQF
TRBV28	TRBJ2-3	AWGGAADTQY
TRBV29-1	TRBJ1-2	SVSTGYGYT
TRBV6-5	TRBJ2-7	ASSYSSGKPYEQY
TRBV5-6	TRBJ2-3	ASSFGLAGAGDTQY
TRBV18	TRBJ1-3	ASSPSGGTGNTIY
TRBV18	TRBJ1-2	ASSPDRNYGYT
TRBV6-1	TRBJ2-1	ASSDRGHRINEQF
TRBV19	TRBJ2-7	ASSIGGLGGEQY
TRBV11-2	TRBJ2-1	ASTLAGVASYNEQF
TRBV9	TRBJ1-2	ASSLNRGGSYGYT
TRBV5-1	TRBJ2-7	ASSLATGTGYEQY
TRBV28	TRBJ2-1	ASSLESRTGRF
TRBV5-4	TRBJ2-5	ASSLIGGAGEGETQY
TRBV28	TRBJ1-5	ASTQGGGNQPQH
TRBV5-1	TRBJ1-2	ARKEDKPYYGYT
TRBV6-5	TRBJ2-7	ASRGRAAGEQY
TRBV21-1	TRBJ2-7	ASSPFPGQVSSEQY
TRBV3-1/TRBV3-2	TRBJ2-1	ASSLASEASYNEQF
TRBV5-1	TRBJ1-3	ASTDTRSSGNTIY
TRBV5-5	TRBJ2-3	ASSPLSGTFSTDTQY
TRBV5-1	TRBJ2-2	ASKPPSANTGELF
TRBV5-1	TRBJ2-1	ASSLGTSGVHEQF
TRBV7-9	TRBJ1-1	ASSPQGGQNTEAF
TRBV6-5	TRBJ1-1	ASNPQQGSPEAF
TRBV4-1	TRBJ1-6	ASSLEGDSPLH
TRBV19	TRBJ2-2	ASSRLHGTGPEAGELF
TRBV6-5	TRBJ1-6	ASSHLEGSPLH
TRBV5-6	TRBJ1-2	ASSWDRNYGYT
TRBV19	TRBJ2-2	ASSRQGPNTGELF
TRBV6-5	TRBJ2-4	ASSPRDYKNIQY
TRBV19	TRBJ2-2	ASHPPGVYTGELF
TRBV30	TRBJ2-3	AWSVGGSDTQY
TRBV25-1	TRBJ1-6	ASSGERGPLNSPLH
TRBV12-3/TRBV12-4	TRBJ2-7	ASSLPLSEQY